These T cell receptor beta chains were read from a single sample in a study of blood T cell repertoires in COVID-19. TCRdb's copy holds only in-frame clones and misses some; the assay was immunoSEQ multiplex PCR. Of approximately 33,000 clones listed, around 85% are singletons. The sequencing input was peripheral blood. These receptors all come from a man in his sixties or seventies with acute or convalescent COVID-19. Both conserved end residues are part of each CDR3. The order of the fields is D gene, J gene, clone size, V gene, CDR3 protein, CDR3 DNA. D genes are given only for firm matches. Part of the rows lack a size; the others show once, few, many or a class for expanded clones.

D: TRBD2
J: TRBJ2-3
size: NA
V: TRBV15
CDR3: CATSRDASGRGDTQYF
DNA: TGTGCCACCAGCAGAGATGCTAGCGGGAGGGGGGATACGCAGTATTTT

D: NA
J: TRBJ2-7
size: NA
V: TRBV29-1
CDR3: CSVELQGNEQYF
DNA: TGCAGCGTTGAGCTCCAGGGAAACGAGCAGTACTTC

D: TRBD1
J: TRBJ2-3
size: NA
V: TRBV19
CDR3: CASSRTGGADTQYF
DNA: TGTGCCAGTAGTCGTACAGGGGGCGCAGATACGCAGTATTTT

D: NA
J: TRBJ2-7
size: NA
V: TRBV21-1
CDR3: CASESGISPDYEQYF
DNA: TGTGCCAGCGAGAGCGGGATAAGCCCGGACTACGAGCAGTACTTC

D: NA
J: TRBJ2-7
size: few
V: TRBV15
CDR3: CATSRDLGVPNEQYF
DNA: TGTGCCACCAGCAGAGATCTTGGAGTCCCCAACGAGCAGTACTTC

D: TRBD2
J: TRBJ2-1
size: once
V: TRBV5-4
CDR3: CASSLVSGFYNEQFF
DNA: TGTGCCAGCAGCTTGGTTAGCGGGTTCTACAATGAGCAGTTCTTC

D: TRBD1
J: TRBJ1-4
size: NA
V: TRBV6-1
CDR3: CASSDLGTGREKLFF
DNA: TGTGCCAGCAGTGATCTTGGGACAGGGAGGGAAAAACTGTTTTTT

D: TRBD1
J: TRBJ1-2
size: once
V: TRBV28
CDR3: CASSLSQPGQGNGYTF
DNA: TGTGCCAGCAGTTTATCCCAACCGGGACAGGGAAATGGCTACACCTTC

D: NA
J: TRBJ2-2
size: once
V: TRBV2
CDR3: CASSETTLNTGELFF
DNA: TGTGCCAGCAGTGAAACTACCCTGAACACCGGGGAGCTGTTTTTT

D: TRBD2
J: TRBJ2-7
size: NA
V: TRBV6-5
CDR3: CASSYRRGGTYEQYF
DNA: TGTGCCAGCAGTTACCGACGGGGGGGTACCTACGAGCAGTACTTC

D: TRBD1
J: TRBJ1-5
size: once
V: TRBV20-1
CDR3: CSASFRAGGGQPQHF
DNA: TGCAGTGCTAGTTTCCGGGCAGGGGGCGGACAGCCCCAGCATTTT

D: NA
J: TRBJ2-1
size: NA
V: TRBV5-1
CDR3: CASSLDRVSGEQFF
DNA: TGCGCCAGCAGCTTGGACAGGGTATCTGGTGAGCAGTTCTTC

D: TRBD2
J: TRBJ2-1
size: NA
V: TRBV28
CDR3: CASSPTSVPGNEQFF
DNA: TGTGCCAGCAGTCCGACTAGCGTGCCGGGGAATGAGCAGTTCTTC

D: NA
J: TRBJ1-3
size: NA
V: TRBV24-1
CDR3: CATRYFGGWENTIYF
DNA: TGTGCCACCCGTTACTTCGGGGGATGGGAAAACACCATATATTTT

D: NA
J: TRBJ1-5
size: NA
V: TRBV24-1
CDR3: CATSRAGGAQPQHF
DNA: TGTGCCACCAGTCGAGCCGGGGGTGCTCAGCCCCAGCATTTT

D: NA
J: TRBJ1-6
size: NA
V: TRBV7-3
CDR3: CASSLVPEPYNSPLHF
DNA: TGTGCCAGCAGCTTGGTGCCCGAGCCGTATAATTCACCCCTCCACTTT

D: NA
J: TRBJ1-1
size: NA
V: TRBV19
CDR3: CASSIAAMNTEAFF
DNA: TGTGCCAGTAGTATCGCGGCGATGAACACTGAAGCTTTCTTT

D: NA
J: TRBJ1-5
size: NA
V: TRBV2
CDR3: CASRDSGNQPQHF
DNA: TGTGCCAGCAGGGACAGCGGCAATCAGCCCCAGCATTTT

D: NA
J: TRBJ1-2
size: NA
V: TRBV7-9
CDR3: CASSLGGVGYTF
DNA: TGTGCCAGCAGCTTAGGTGGAGTAGGCTACACCTTC

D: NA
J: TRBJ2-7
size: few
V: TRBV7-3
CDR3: CASSLTNTEQYF
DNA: TGTGCCAGCAGCTTAACTAACACCGAGCAGTACTTC

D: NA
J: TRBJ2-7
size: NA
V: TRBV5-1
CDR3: CASSTDGQLLYEQYF
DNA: TGCGCCAGCAGCACCGACGGACAGCTGCTCTACGAGCAGTACTTC

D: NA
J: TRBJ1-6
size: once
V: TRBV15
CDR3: CATSRDTRQANSPLHF
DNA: TGTGCCACCAGCAGAGATACTAGGCAGGCGAATTCACCCCTCCACTTT

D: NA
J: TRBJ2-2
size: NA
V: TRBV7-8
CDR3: CANGLSNTGELFF
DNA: TGTGCCAACGGACTATCGAACACCGGGGAGCTGTTTTTT

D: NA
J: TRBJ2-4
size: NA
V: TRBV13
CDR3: CASSATRGIGFKNIQYF
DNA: TGTGCCAGCAGCGCAACCCGGGGGATTGGTTTTAAAAACATTCAGTACTTC

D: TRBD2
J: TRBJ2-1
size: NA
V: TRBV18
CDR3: CASSPTPPGLDYNEQFF
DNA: TGTGCCAGCTCACCAACTCCCCCGGGACTAGACTACAATGAGCAGTTCTTC

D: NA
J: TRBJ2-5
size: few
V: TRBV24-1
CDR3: CATRGRGQSLQETQYF
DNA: TGTGCCACCCGAGGGCGCGGACAGTCCCTCCAAGAGACCCAGTACTTC

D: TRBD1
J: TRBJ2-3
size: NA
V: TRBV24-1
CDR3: CATSRTGSTDTQYF
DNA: TGTGCCACCAGCCGGACAGGGAGCACAGATACGCAGTATTTT

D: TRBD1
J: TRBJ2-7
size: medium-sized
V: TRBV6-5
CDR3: CASSTLLGQGDEQYF
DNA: TGTGCCAGCAGTACCCTCTTGGGACAGGGCGACGAGCAGTACTTC

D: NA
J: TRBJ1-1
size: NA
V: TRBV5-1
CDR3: CASSLIPGLITEAFF
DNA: TGCGCCAGCAGCCTCATACCGGGACTGATCACTGAAGCTTTCTTT

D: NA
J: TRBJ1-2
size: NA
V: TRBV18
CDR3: CASSGSSGGRGYTF
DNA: TGTGCCAGCTCAGGATCCTCGGGGGGTCGTGGCTACACCTTC

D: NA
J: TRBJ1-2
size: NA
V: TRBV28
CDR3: CAIGGGGYGYTF
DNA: TGTGCCATCGGGGGGGGTGGATATGGCTACACCTTC

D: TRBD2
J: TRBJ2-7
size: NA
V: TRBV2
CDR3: CASSREGMNEQYF
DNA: TGTGCCAGCTCGAGGGAGGGGATGAACGAGCAGTACTTC

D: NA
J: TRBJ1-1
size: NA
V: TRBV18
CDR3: CASSPGTPSTMASEAFF
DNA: TGTGCCAGCTCACCAGGGACACCTAGTACGATGGCGTCTGAAGCTTTCTTT

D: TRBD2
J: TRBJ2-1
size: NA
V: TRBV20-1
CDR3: CSARSERENFF
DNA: TGCAGTGCTAGAAGTGAGCGGGAGAACTTCTTC

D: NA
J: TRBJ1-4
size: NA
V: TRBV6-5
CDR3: CASSYDRGATNEKLFF
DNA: TGTGCCAGCAGTTACGATCGGGGGGCTACTAATGAAAAACTGTTTTTT

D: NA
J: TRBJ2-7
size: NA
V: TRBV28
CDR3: CASSTRLEPDYEQYF
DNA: TGTGCCAGCAGTACCAGACTAGAGCCCGACTACGAGCAGTACTTC

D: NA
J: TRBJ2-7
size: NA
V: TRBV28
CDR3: CASSGFGRAPYEQYF
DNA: TGTGCCAGCAGTGGGTTTGGGCGGGCCCCCTACGAGCAGTACTTC

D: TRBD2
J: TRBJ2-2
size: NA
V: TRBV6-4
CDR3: CASGPAAGGLTGELFF
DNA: TGTGCCAGCGGTCCAGCCGCGGGAGGGCTTACCGGGGAGCTGTTTTTT

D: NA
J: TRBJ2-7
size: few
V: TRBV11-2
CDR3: CASSLDPDEQYF
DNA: TGTGCCAGCAGCTTAGATCCCGACGAGCAGTACTTC

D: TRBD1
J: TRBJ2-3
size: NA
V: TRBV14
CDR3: CASSLRQGNTDTQYF
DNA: TGTGCCAGCAGCCTCCGACAGGGTAACACAGATACGCAGTATTTT

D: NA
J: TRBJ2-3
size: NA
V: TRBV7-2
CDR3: CASSLGQSTDTQYF
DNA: TGTGCCAGCAGCCTTGGACAGAGCACAGATACGCAGTATTTT

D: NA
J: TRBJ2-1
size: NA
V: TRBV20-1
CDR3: CSPSGGNEQFF
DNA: TGCAGCCCGAGTGGTGGCAATGAGCAGTTCTTC

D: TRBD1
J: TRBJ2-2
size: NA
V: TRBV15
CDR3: CATSRTGAANTGELFF
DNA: TGTGCCACCAGCAGAACAGGGGCTGCGAACACCGGGGAGCTGTTTTTT

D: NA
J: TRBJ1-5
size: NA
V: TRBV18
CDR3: CASSPKQGYRNQPQHF
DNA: TGTGCCAGCTCACCAAAACAGGGTTATCGGAATCAGCCCCAGCATTTT

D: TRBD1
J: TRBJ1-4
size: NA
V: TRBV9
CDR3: CASSVTGGGEKLFF
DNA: TGTGCCAGCAGCGTCACAGGGGGAGGAGAAAAACTGTTTTTT

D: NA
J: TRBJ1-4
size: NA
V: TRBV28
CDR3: CASSPRGAGSEKLFF
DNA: TGTGCCAGCAGTCCCCGTGGGGCAGGGTCCGAAAAACTGTTTTTT

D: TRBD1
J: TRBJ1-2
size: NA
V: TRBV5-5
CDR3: CASSMGQGRYGYTF
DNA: TGTGCCAGCAGCATGGGACAGGGCCGATATGGCTACACCTTC

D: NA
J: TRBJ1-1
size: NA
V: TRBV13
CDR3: CASSLIHIAVTEAFF
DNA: TGTGCCAGCAGTCTTATCCACATCGCGGTCACTGAAGCTTTCTTT

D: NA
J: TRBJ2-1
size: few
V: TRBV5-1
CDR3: CASSTRDSPYNEQFF
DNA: TGCGCCAGCAGCACCCGGGACTCCCCCTACAATGAGCAGTTCTTC

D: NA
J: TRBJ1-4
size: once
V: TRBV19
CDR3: CASSIRGQPFEKLFF
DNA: TGTGCCAGTAGTATTAGAGGACAGCCGTTTGAAAAACTGTTTTTT

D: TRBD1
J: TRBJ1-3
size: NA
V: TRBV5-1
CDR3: CASSAGQGDTIYF
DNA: TGCGCCAGCAGCGCGGGACAGGGAGACACCATATATTTT

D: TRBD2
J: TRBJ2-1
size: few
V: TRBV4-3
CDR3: CASSQGRLANEQFF
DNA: TGCGCCAGCAGCCAAGGGAGACTAGCGAATGAGCAGTTCTTC